This T cell receptor beta chain was profiled in a study of T cell changes during pregnancy in multiple sclerosis (dated by TCRdb to between 2018 and 2021). Background for the entire study: In women with multiple sclerosis, the researchers looked at how the T cell repertoire shifted as pregnancy progressed.

From the cysteine through the phenylalanine, the CDR3 covers 16 amino acids. The DNA shown is the 48-base CDR3, in frame from base 1. Between the V and J ends, shortened by 6 bases and 0 bases respectively, the junction contains 15 bases. The CDR1 and CDR2 encoded by the germline V gene (reference sequence) are LNHDA and SQIVND. The receptor library was made with the immunoSEQ multiplex PCR assay. Drawn from immuneACCESS, this table holds only the in-frame rearrangements with V and J called that TCRdb kept. Clones are partly lost; checked studies trace under half to an unresolved V gene and leave the rest unexplained. This sample holds tens of thousands of clones; under 95% were observed only once. The ten largest clones add up to approximately 4.4% of the sample. This clone has just one count. The antigen it binds to is not known. Base qualities are missing; no much larger clone stands one base away.

The chain is assembled from TRBV19 and TRBJ1-5; D gene: possibly TRBD1, on 5 matching bases. This specimen was peripheral blood, taken in the second trimester of pregnancy. The receptor comes from a female donor in good health, enrolled as a control in a pregnancy study. The base sequence is TGTGCCAGTAGCACCGGGGGAGGGGTTAGCAATCAGCCCCAGCATTTT. Translated, it reads CASSTGGGVSNQPQHF. This CDR3, with the reference TRBV19 and TRBJ1-5 proteins standing in past its ends, gives the full variable domain DGGITQSPKYLFRKEGQNVTLSCEQNLNHDAMYWYRQDPGQGLRLIYYSQIVNDFQKGDIAEGYSVSREKKESFPLTVTSAQKNPTAFYLCASSTGGGVSNQPQHFGDGTRLSIL.